This TCR beta chain was profiled in a study of OX40 agonist ivuxolimab in advanced cancers. Study details: Each dose-escalation patient presented with hepatocellular carcinoma, melanoma, renal cell or head and neck cancer.

The ends were cut back, 2 bases at V and 0 bases at J, with 15 bases in the middle. The germline V gene has CDR1 LGHNT and CDR2 FRNRAP. The length of the CDR3 is 17 residues. Patients were ruled out by autoimmune disease history or systemic immunosuppression. Generated by immunoSEQ multiplex PCR, the TCRdb table keeps only in-frame clones and is missing some. This sample has some 75,000 clones, with roughly 87% found just once. The chain couples TRBV12-5 to TRBJ2-3; TRBD2 might be the D (6 bases). The sequences come from CD4+ or CD8+ T cells sorted from blood, collected in a trial of the OX40 agonist ivuxolimab. The clonotype originates from an adult with an advanced solid tumor such as melanoma, head and neck, liver or kidney cancer. CDR3 in amino acids: CASGLLPPGTSTDTQYF. In DNA, the CDR3 is TGTGCTAGTGGTTTGCTCCCCCCCGGGACTAGCACAGATACGCAGTATTTT. The full variable domain, rest sourced from reference TRBV12-5 and TRBJ2-3, is DARVTQTPRHKVTEMGQEVTMRCQPILGHNTVFWYRQTMMQGLELLAYFRNRAPLDDSGMPKDRFSAEMPDATLATLKIQPSEPRDSAVYFCASGLLPPGTSTDTQYFGPGTRLTVL.